The 2 T cell receptor beta chains below were found in one sample sequenced in a study of T cell responses to AZD1222 COVID-19 vaccine. Sequenced by immunoSEQ multiplex PCR; TCRdb stores in-frame clones only, minus some. The data contain approximately 100,000 clones, over 85% of them singletons. The specimen was peripheral blood, collected on day 0 of AZD1222 vaccination. These receptors all come from an adult in good health.

This chain uses TRBV19 with TRBJ1-4; TRBD1 matches 7 bases. The germline gives CDR1 LNHDA, CDR2 SQIVND (reference sequence). The CDR3 contains 16 residues. Germline trimming cut 6 bases from V and 2 bases from J; bases unmatched to any gene: 9. The CDR3 nucleotides are TGTGCCAGTAGACCGACAGGGACGGTGACTAATGAAAAACTGTTTTTT. This gives the protein CASRPTGTVTNEKLFF.

The chain joins TRBV5-1 to TRBJ1-3; maybe TRBD1 (5 bases). The CDR3 has 15 residues. From germline, CDR1 is SGHRS and CDR2 YFSETQ. With 0 bases removed from V and 1 base from J, the gap between germline ends came to 8 bases. In nucleotides, the CDR3 is TGCGCCAGCAGCTTGGGGGCAGGGTCTGGAAACACCATATATTTT. Protein sequence: CASSLGAGSGNTIYF.